This T cell receptor (beta chain) stems from a study of blood T cell repertoires in COVID-19 (dated by TCRdb to 2020 to 2021). Regarding the complete study: Samples from collaborators originated in the United States, Italy and Spain and spanned both the acute and convalescent phases of COVID-19. The material from the prospective study consisted of cDNA or gDNA derived from T cells, B-cell-depleted T cells, or PBMCs. Subjects who had been exposed to COVID-19, were actively infected with it, or had recovered from it provided the deeply sampled blood TCRbeta repertoires that made up the dataset. The repertoires were released in a freely available public database meant as a resource for research on the immune response to SARS-CoV-2. The samples were drawn from two sources: the first 160 participants of the ongoing ImmuneRACE study, and 950 to 1,500 subjects contributed by 6 global collaborators. Sample metadata almost always included a de-identified subject ID, COVID-19 status, age in years and sex. Where HLA class I and class II types were available, the types were taken from metadata supplied by the sample provider, not from assay-based typing. Summary of the overall study and its limitations: How much clinical and demographic metadata was included differed by source and by participant, and the metadata was provided uncurated.

Notes on this clone: Its antigen is unknown. The sample holds no much larger clone one base away, and base qualities are not on file.

TCRbeta CDR3 regions were amplified from genomic DNA using the immunoSEQ Assay, a bias-controlled multiplex PCR. The study's processing was this. Nucleated cell counts per sample were estimated from amplification of reference gene primers within the assay. Sequence reads were collapsed and filtered to measure the absolute abundance of every unique TCRbeta CDR3 rearrangement. For each sample, productive Simpson clonality was calculated as the square root of Simpson's diversity index across productive rearrangements. The table comes from immuneACCESS by way of TCRdb, which keeps in-frame sequences with V and J called. Part of the clones is missing from these tables; in studies checked, under half for an unresolved V gene and the rest for unknown reasons. That table supplies the V and J calls and clone size; D and trimming were determined from the DNA. The sample data list about 130,000 clones, and approximately 82% of these were observed just once. The ten largest account for approximately 3.9% of the sample.

The collaborating institutions used their own protocols to collect whole blood in K2EDTA tubes. Collaborator samples were shipped for TCRbeta analysis as frozen whole blood, isolated PBMCs, or DNA extracted from either sample type. From cysteine to phenylalanine, the CDR3 is 14 amino acids long. Only the CDR3 DNA is retained, 42 bases long and in frame from the first base. The V and J ends are trimmed by 0 bases and 8 bases, leaving 13 bases between them. CDR1 and CDR2, per the germline V gene, are SGHAT and FQNNGV. The chain couples TRBV11-2 to TRBJ1-2, with the identity of the D gene unclear. The receptor comes from a woman aged 45 to 65 with acute or convalescent COVID-19. Sequenced input: peripheral blood. The nucleotide sequence reads as follows: TGTGCCAGCAGCTTAGATCCCCAGTCGGGAGGCTACACCTTC. Its protein is CASSLDPQSGGYTF.